This T cell receptor (beta chain) came from a study of vaccination effects on CD4 cells after COVID-19. In the study overall: Following the second dose by a median of 72 days, the post-vaccine samples were obtained.

V lost 8 bases, J lost 1 base, and 10 bases lay in between. The CDR3 contains 13 residues. Germline CDR1 reads MRHNA; CDR2 reads SNTAGT. Study-wide results and limits: The study, lacking early post-infection timepoints, had few convalescent patients.

Details on this clone: No antigen is known for it.

Assay: immunoSEQ multiplex PCR; the TCRdb copy retains only in-frame clones and omits some. Found here are around 59,000 clones, around 80% of them singletons; the top ten hold approximately 1.9%. Sequencing was preceded by expansion of antigen-specific CD4+ T cells with viral peptide pools in the ViraFEST assay. The culture ran for under eleven days, and then CD4+ T cells were isolated. Each participant was given two doses of one vaccine (BNT162b2 or mRNA-1273). This receptor was obtained from a human donor who received a COVID-19 vaccine. Sequenced here: CD4+ T cells from PBMCs cultured with HCoV-OC43 spike peptides, sampled after COVID-19 vaccination. The subset: HCoV-OC43 spike overlapping peptide pool stimulation. The chain links TRBV6-4 to TRBJ2-3; D gene uncertain. The CDR3 DNA follows: TGTGCCAGCCGGCTCCCCGGCACAGATACGCAGTATTTT. It is translated as CASRLPGTDTQYF.